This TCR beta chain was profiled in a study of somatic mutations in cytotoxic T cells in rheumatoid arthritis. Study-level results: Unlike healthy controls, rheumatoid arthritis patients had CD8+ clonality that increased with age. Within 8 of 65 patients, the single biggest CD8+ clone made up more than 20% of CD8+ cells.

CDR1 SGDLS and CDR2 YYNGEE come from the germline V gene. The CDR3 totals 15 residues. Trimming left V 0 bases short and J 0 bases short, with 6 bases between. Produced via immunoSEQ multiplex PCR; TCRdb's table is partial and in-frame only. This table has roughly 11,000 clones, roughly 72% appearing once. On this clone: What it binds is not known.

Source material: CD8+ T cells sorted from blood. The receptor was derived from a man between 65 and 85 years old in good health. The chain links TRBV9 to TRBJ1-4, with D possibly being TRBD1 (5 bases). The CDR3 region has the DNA TGTGCCAGCAGCGTAGCGGGGGCAACTAATGAAAAACTGTTTTTT. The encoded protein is CASSVAGATNEKLFF.